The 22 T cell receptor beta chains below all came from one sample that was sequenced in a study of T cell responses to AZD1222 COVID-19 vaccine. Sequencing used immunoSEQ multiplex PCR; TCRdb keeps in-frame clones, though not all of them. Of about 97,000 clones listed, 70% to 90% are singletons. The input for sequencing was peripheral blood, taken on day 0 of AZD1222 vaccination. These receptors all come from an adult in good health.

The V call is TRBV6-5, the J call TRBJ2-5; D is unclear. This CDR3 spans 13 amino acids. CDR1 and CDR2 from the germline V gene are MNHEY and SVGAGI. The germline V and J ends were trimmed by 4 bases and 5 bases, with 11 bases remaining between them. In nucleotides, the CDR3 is TGTGCCAGCAGTTTCGGTGGAAAGGAGACCCAGTACTTC. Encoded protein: CASSFGGKETQYF.

DNA of the CDR3: TGTGCCAGCAGCTCGGGCCCCTCCTACGAGCAGTACTTC. It specifies CASSSGPSYEQYF. The chain has TRBV5-5 and TRBJ2-7; no reliable D call. The CDR3 runs to 13 residues. V was shortened by 3 bases and J by 0 bases, with 7 bases between the two germline ends. Germline CDR1 and CDR2: SGHKS and YYEKEE (reference sequence).

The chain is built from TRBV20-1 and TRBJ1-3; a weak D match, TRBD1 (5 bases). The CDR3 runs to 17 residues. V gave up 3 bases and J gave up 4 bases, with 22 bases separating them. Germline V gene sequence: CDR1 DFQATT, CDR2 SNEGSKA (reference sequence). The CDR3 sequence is CSASPGALGVSGNTIYF. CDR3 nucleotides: TGCAGTGCTAGTCCCGGGGCGCTCGGGGTTTCGGGAAACACCATATATTTT.

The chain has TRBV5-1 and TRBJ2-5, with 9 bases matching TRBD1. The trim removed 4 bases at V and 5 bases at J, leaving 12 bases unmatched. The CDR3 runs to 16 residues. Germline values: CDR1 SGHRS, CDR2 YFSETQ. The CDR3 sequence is CASSPGTGSPRETQYF. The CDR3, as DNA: TGCGCCAGCAGCCCAGGGACAGGGTCTCCCCGGGAGACCCAGTACTTC.

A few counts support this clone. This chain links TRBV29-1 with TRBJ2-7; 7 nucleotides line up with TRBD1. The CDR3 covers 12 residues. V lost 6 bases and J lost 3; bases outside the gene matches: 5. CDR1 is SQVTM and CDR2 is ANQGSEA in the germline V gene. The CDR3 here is CSVVRDSYEQYF. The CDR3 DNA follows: TGCAGCGTCGTCCGGGACAGCTACGAGCAGTACTTC.

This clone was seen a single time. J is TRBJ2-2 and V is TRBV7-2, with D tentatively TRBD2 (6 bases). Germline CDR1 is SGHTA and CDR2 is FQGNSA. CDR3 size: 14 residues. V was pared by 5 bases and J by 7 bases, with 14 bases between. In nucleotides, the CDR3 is TGTGCCAGCAGCCCCGGGTGGGGGGTCGGGGAGCTGTTTTTT. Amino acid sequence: CASSPGWGVGELFF.

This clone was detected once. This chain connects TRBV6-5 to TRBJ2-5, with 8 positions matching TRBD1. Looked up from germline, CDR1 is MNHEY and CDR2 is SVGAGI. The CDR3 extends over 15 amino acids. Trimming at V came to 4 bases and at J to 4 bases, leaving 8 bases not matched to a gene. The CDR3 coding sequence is TGTGCCAGCAGTTTCCGGGACAGGCGTAGAGAGACCCAGTACTTC. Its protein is CASSFRDRRRETQYF.

CDR3 sequence (DNA): TGTGCCAGCAGCCTAGAACTAGACATTGAAGAGACCCAGTACTTC. This sequence encodes CASSLELDIEETQYF. The gene calls are TRBV3-1 (or the pseudogene TRBV3-2) and TRBJ2-5; possible D gene TRBD2, 5 bases. V lost 4 bases and J lost 3, with 15 bases in between. The CDR3 consists of 15 residues. Germline CDR1 reads LGHDT; CDR2 reads YNNKEL (reference sequence).

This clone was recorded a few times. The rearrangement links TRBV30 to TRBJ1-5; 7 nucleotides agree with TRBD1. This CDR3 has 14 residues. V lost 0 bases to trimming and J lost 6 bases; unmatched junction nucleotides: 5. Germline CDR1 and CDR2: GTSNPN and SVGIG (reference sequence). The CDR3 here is CAWSVGGLGQPQHF. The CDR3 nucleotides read TGTGCCTGGAGTGTAGGGGGCCTGGGTCAGCCCCAGCATTTT.

The CDR3 DNA follows: TGTGCCAGCAGTTACTCGACTGAAGCTTTCTTT. This encodes CASSYSTEAFF. The chain uses TRBV6-5 and TRBJ1-1; D uncertain. Trimming shortened V by 0 bases and J by 5 bases, and 1 base separated the two germline ends. CDR1 is MNHEY, CDR2 SVGAGI, per germline. This CDR3 has 11 amino acids.

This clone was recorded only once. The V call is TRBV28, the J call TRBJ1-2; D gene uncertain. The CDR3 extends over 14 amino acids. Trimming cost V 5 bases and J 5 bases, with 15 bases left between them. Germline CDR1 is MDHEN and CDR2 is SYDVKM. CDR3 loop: CASSLRPAGYGYTF. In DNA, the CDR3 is TGTGCCAGCAGTCTCAGGCCGGCCGGGTATGGCTACACCTTC.

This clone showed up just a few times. This CDR3 is CASSDVGNEKLFF. CDR3 bases: TGCGCCAGCAGTGATGTCGGAAATGAAAAACTGTTTTTT. The rearrangement uses TRBV10-1 and TRBJ1-4; D remains unclear. Trimming removed 3 bases at V and 5 bases at J, with 7 bases between. Germline loops: CDR1 WNHNN, CDR2 SYGVQD (reference sequence). The CDR3 totals 13 residues.

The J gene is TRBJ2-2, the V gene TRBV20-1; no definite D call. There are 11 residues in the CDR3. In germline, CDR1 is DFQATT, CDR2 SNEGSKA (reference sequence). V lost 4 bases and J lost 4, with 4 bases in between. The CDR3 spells CSATGTGELFF. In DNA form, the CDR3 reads TGCAGTGCTACTGGCACCGGGGAGCTGTTTTTT.

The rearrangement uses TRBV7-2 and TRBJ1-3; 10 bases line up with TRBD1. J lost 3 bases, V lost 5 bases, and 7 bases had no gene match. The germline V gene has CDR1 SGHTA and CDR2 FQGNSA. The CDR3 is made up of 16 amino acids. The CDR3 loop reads CASSPSGTGVGNTIYF. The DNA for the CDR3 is TGTGCCAGCAGCCCGTCCGGGACAGGGGTTGGAAACACCATATATTTT.

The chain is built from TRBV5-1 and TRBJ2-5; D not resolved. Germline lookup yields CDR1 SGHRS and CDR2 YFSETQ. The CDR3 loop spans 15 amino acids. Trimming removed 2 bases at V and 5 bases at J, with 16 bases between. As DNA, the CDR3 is TGCGCCAGCAGCTTAGTCTTATCATCGCGGGAGACCCAGTACTTC. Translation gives CASSLVLSSRETQYF.

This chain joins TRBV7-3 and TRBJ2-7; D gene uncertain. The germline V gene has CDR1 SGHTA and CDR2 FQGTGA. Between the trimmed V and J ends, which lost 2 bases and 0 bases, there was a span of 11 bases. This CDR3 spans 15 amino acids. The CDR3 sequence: CASSLLAEASYEQYF. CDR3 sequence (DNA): TGTGCCAGCAGCTTACTGGCGGAAGCCTCCTACGAGCAGTACTTC.

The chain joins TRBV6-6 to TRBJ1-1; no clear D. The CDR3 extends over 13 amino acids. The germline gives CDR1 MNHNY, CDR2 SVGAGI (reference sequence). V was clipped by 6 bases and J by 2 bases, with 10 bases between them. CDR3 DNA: TGTGCCAGCAGCCCGACGGTTAACACTGAAGCTTTCTTT. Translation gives CASSPTVNTEAFF.

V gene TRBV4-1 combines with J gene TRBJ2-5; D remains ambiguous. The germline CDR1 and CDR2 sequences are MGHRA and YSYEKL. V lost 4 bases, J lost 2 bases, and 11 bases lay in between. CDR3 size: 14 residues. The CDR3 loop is CASSLSVRQETQYF. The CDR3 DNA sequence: TGCGCCAGCAGCCTTTCGGTCAGGCAAGAGACCCAGTACTTC.

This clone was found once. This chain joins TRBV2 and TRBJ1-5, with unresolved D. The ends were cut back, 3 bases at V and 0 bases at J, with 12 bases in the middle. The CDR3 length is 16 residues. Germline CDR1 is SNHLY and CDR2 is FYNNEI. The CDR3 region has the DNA TGTGCCAGCAGTGACCCGTCATCTTATAGCAATCAGCCCCAGCATTTT. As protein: CASSDPSSYSNQPQHF.

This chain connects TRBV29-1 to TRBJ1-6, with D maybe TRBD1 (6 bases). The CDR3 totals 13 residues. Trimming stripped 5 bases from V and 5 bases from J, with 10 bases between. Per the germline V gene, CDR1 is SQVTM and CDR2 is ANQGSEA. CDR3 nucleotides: TGCAGCGTTCAGGACAGCGATAATTCACCCCTCCACTTT. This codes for CSVQDSDNSPLHF.

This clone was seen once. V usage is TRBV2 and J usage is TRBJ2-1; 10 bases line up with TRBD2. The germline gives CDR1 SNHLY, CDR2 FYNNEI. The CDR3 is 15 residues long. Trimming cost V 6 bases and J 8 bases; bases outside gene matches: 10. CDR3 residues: CASRPSGGAIHEQFF. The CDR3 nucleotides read TGTGCCAGCAGACCAAGCGGGGGGGCAATCCATGAGCAGTTCTTC.

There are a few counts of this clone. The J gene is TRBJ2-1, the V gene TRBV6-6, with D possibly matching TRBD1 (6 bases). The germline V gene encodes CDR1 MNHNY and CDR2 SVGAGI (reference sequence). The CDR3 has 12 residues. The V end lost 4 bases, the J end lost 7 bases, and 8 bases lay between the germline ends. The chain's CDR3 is CASSFTGNEQFF. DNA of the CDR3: TGTGCCAGCAGTTTCACAGGGAATGAGCAGTTCTTC.